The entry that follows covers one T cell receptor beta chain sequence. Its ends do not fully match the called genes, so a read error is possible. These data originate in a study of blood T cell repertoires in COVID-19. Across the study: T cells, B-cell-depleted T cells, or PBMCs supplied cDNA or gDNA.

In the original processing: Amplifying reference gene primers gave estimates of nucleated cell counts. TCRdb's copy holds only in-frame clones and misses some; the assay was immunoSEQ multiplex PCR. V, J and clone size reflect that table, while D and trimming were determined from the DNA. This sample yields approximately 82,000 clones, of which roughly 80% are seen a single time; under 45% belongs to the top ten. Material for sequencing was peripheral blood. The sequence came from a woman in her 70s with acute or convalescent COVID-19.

The CDR3 region is CASSLEGSLNTGELFF. The CDR3 nucleotides read TGTGCCAGCAGCCTAGAGGGGAGTCTGAACACCGGGGAGCTGTTTTTT. The V and J genes are TRBV11-2 and TRBJ2-2; D is perhaps TRBD1 or TRBD2 (5 bases each). The CDR3 covers 16 residues. CDR1 is SGHAT and CDR2 is FQNNGV in the germline V gene.